What follows are 7 T cell receptor beta chains derived from one specimen sequenced in a study of T cells in Graves' hyperthyroidism and ophthalmopathy. Amplification yielded TCR beta CDR3 regions, with RNA transcripts as the source. Researchers ran a first-round RT-PCR on the TCR CDR3 using the HTBI primer set. TCRdb ran MiXCR on the multiplex PCR reads and lists one entry per CDR3 protein. The data contain fewer than 900,000 distinct CDR3 sequences, around 20% of them singletons. Sequencing input: blood. These receptors were obtained from a woman in her fifties or sixties with Graves' hyperthyroidism that later progressed to Graves' ophthalmopathy.

The rearrangement links TRBV7-9 to TRBJ2-1; D is unresolved. The CDR3 has 15 amino acids. Germline V gene data show CDR1 as SEHNR and CDR2 as FQNEAQ (reference sequence). Deletions cut 5 bases from V and 8 bases from J, with 19 bases between. Here the CDR3 reads CASSPSLDPVHEQFF. The CDR3 nucleotides read TGTGCCAGCAGCCCGAGCCTAGACCCCGTCCATGAGCAGTTCTTC. The full variable domain, rest sourced from reference TRBV7-9 and TRBJ2-1, is DTGVSQNPRHKITKRGQNVTFRCDPISEHNRLYWYRQTLGQGPEFLTYFQNEAQLEKSRLLSDRFSAERPKGSFSTLEIQRTEQGDSAMYLCASSPSLDPVHEQFFGPGTRLTVL.

This sequence joins TRBV12-3 or TRBV12-4 and TRBJ1-2, with 12 bases matching TRBD1. The CDR3 sequence is 15 residues long. V lost 6 bases to trimming and J lost 4 bases; unmatched junction nucleotides: 6. For the CDR3, the DNA is TGTGCCAGCAGACCCGGGACAGGGGGCTTCTATGGCTACACCTTC. Its protein product is CASRPGTGGFYGYTF.

This clonotype was observed at least ten times. This sequence joins TRBV11-2 and TRBJ1-4; 7 nucleotides line up with TRBD1. This CDR3 has 15 residues. After removal of 5 bases from V and 4 bases from J, the junction contained 7 bases not matched to a gene. The V gene's germline CDR1 is SGHAT and CDR2 FQNNGV. The CDR3 here is CASSIFDRVNEKLFF. The DNA for the CDR3 is TGTGCCAGCAGCATATTCGACAGGGTTAATGAAAAACTGTTTTTT. Complete variable domain (other parts from reference TRBV11-2 and TRBJ1-4): EAGVAQSPRYKIIEKRQSVAFWCNPISGHATLYWYQQILGQGPKLLIQFQNNGVVDDSQLPKDRFSAERLKGVDSTLKIQPAKLEDSAVYLCASSIFDRVNEKLFFGSGTQLSVL.

This clonotype was seen more than once but under ten times. The J gene is TRBJ2-5, the V gene TRBV14, with D uncertain. From germline, CDR1 is SGHDN and CDR2 FVKESK. With 0 bases removed from V and 9 bases from J, the gap between germline ends came to 8 bases. The CDR3 has 12 residues. For the CDR3, the DNA is TGTGCCAGCAGCCAAGAACGATCGTCCCAGTACTTC. Its translation: CASSQERSSQYF.

Many counts were recorded for this clonotype. The chain recombines TRBV20-1 with TRBJ1-1; TRBD1 is a possible D gene (6 bases). This CDR3 is 16 amino acids long. Per the germline V gene, CDR1 is DFQATT and CDR2 is SNEGSKA (reference sequence). Trimming took 0 bases from V and 11 from J, leaving 25 bases between them. The CDR3 DNA follows: TGCAGTGCTAGAGACCCCGGTCTAATCCAGGGGACCAAGGCTTTCTTT. As protein: CSARDPGLIQGTKAFF.

The chain has TRBV3-1 and TRBJ1-4, with 7 bases aligning to TRBD1. After removal of 2 bases from V and 6 bases from J, the junction contained 12 bases not matched to a gene. There are 17 residues in the CDR3. Germline V CDR1 and CDR2: LGHDT, YNNKEL (reference sequence). As DNA, the CDR3 is TGTGCCAGCAGCCAACTCTACGCCGGGACAGATTATGAAAAACTGTTTTTT. Protein product: CASSQLYAGTDYEKLFF. Supplemented by reference TRBV3-1 and TRBJ1-4, the full variable domain reads DTAVSQTPKYLVTQMGNDKSIKCEQNLGHDTMYWYKQDSKKFLKIMFSYNNKELIINETVPNRFSPKSPDKAHLNLHINSLELGDSAVYFCASSQLYAGTDYEKLFFGSGTQLSVL.

This clonotype was counted only a few times. The chain combines TRBV5-6 with TRBJ2-1; 7 nucleotides align to TRBD1. This CDR3 region has 14 residues. Germline CDR1 is SGHDT and CDR2 is YYEEEE. V trimming: 7 bases; J trimming: 3 bases; junction bases outside the gene matches: 7. CDR3: CASSRGPDYNEQFF. The CDR3 DNA reads TGTGCCAGCTCTAGGGGGCCAGACTACAATGAGCAGTTCTTC. Full variable domain (missing parts from reference TRBV5-6 and TRBJ2-1): DAGVTQSPTHLIKTRGQQVTLRCSPKSGHDTVSWYQQALGQGPQFIFQYYEEEERQRGNFPDRFSGHQFPNYSSELNVNALLLGDSALYLCASSRGPDYNEQFFGPGTRLTVL.